These 8 T cell receptor beta chains were sequenced from one sample in a study of brain T cells in children with intractable seizures. Repertoires were generated with immunoSEQ multiplex PCR, while TCRdb's copy carries only in-frame clones and drops some. The sample records 80,000 or so clones, about 90% being singletons. The sequenced sample was peripheral blood, obtained at surgery. These receptors originate from a girl between 2 and 10 years old with Rasmussen encephalitis and intractable seizures.

The chain has TRBV14 and TRBJ2-7; tentatively, D is TRBD1 (6 bases). Trimming left V 0 bases short and J 1 base short, with 13 bases between. CDR3 size: 16 residues. Germline V gene data show CDR1 as SGHDN and CDR2 as FVKESK. This CDR3 is CASSQDAGAPSYEQYF. The CDR3 DNA sequence: TGTGCCAGCAGCCAAGATGCAGGGGCCCCTTCCTACGAGCAGTACTTC. The variable domain in full, completed from reference TRBV14 and TRBJ2-7, reads EAGVTQFPSHSVIEKGQTVTLRCDPISGHDNLYWYRRVMGKEIKFLLHFVKESKQDESGMPNNRFLAERTGGTYSTLKVQPAELEDSGVYFCASSQDAGAPSYEQYFGPGTRLTVT.

As DNA, the CDR3 is TGCAGCGCGTTCTGGGCCCATAACTATGGCTACACCTTC. Amino acid sequence: CSAFWAHNYGYTF. The chain employs TRBV29-1 and TRBJ1-2; D is undetermined. The CDR3 runs to 13 residues. The V gene lost 7 bases and the J gene lost 1 base, with 13 bases spanning the gap. Per the germline V gene, CDR1 is SQVTM and CDR2 is ANQGSEA.

The CDR3 reads CASSLGLVGNEQFF. For the CDR3, the DNA is TGCGCCAGCAGCTTGGGGTTAGTGGGCAATGAGCAGTTCTTC. The chain has TRBV5-1 and TRBJ2-1; D call uncertain. Trimming stripped 0 bases from V and 6 bases from J, with 10 bases between. This CDR3 is built from 14 residues. Germline CDR1 reads SGHRS; CDR2 reads YFSETQ.

This clone was picked up a small number of times. The chain uses TRBV11-2 and TRBJ1-3; 7 bases are shared with TRBD1. CDR3 length equals 16 residues. The trim removed 5 bases at V and 0 bases at J, leaving 7 bases unmatched. Germline values: CDR1 SGHAT, CDR2 FQNNGV. The CDR3 DNA reads TGTGCCAGCAGCAACGGCGACAGGGTCTCTGGAAACACCATATATTTT. This codes for CASSNGDRVSGNTIYF.

The chain is built from TRBV7-6 and TRBJ2-2, with 8 bases matching TRBD2. Germline assignment: CDR1 SGHVS and CDR2 FNYEAQ. The ends lost 3 bases at V and 1 base at J; junction bases unmatched: 7. This CDR3 region has 17 residues. The CDR3 region is CASSFYSGIRNTGELFF. CDR3 sequence (DNA): TGTGCCAGCAGCTTCTATAGCGGGATTCGGAACACCGGGGAGCTGTTTTTT.

This clone has only a few counts. The chain links TRBV27 to TRBJ1-5; weak D call: TRBD1 (5 bases). V was cut by 4 bases and J by 2 bases, with 12 bases left in between. The CDR3 is 15 amino acids. Germline CDR1 reads MNHEY; CDR2 reads SMNVEV (reference sequence). This CDR3 is CASSWSGGGNQPQHF. In DNA form, the CDR3 reads TGTGCCAGCAGTTGGAGTGGGGGGGGCAATCAGCCCCAGCATTTT.

This rearrangement joins TRBV28 to TRBJ2-1; D possibly corresponds to TRBD1 (5 bases). Germline assignment: CDR1 MDHEN and CDR2 SYDVKM. This CDR3 spans 14 amino acids. The ends were cut back, 3 bases at V and 0 bases at J, with 6 bases in the middle. CDR3 nucleotides: TGTGCCAGCAGTTTTCAGGGCTCCTACAATGAGCAGTTCTTC. Translating gives CASSFQGSYNEQFF.

A single count supports this clone. J is TRBJ1-1 and V is TRBV2; 7 nucleotides agree with TRBD1. Trimming cost V 5 bases and J 3 bases; bases outside gene matches: 6. Germline V lookup: CDR1 SNHLY, CDR2 FYNNEI. The CDR3 length is 14 residues. The CDR3 spells CASSLDRADTEAFF. The CDR3 DNA follows: TGTGCCAGCAGTCTAGACAGGGCAGACACTGAAGCTTTCTTT.